A selection of T cell receptor beta chains follows, all from one sample in a study of T cells after yellow fever vaccination. MiXCR, applied by TCRdb to the 5' RACE reads, yields one record per CDR3 protein. The sample includes tens of thousands of distinct CDR3 sequences, 7.5% to 9% of them seen just once. Sequences were derived from CD8+ T cells sorted from PBMCs, sampled on the day of the yellow fever booster vaccination. Receptors were obtained from a young man who received the YFV17D yellow fever vaccine. Each CDR3 is given with its conserved first and last residue. Each record gives: CDR3 length, J gene, D gene, V gene, clone size, CDR3 DNA, CDR3 protein. The D gene is left open where the match is weak. For some rows the clone size is stated as once, few or many, or as a class when expanded; others skip it.

>17|TRBJ2-3|TRBD1|TRBV9|few
TGTGCCAGCAGCGCAGACCCTACCGGGACAGGAAAAGATACGCAGTATTTT
CASSADPTGTGKDTQYF
>15|TRBJ2-1|TRBD2|TRBV27|few
TGTGCCAGCAGATATGGGACTAGCGGGAGCCATGAGCAGTTCTTC
CASRYGTSGSHEQFF
>14|TRBJ2-7|TRBD1|TRBV19|few
TGTGCCAGTAGTAGTGGGACAGGGGTTTACGAGCAGTACTTC
CASSSGTGVYEQYF
>11|TRBJ2-1|NA|TRBV3-1|few
TGTGCCAGCAGCAAGACAGATGAGCAGTTCTTC
CASSKTDEQFF
>15|TRBJ2-2|NA|TRBV12-3/TRBV12-4|many
TGTGCCAGCAGCGACCCGGGAGTAGAGACCGGGGAGCTGTTTTTT
CASSDPGVETGELFF
>15|TRBJ2-1|TRBD1|TRBV13|many
TGTGCCAGCAGCGCGGGACAGGGGCTGTTGGGGGAGCAGTTCTTC
CASSAGQGLLGEQFF
>14|TRBJ2-4|NA|TRBV7-8|few
TGTGCCAGCAGCAATGGACCGGTCAAAAACATTCAGTACTTC
CASSNGPVKNIQYF
>15|TRBJ1-5|NA|TRBV19|NA
TGTGCCAGTAGTATAGATGGGACGGACAATCAGCCCCAGCATTTT
CASSIDGTDNQPQHF
>14|TRBJ1-2|TRBD1|TRBV15|NA
TGTGCCACCAGCAGAGATCGACAGGGCTATGGCTACACCTTC
CATSRDRQGYGYTF
>14|TRBJ1-5|NA|TRBV5-1|many
TGCGCCAGCAGCTTGGCTCAGGGAGAACAGCCCCAGCATTTT
CASSLAQGEQPQHF
>13|TRBJ1-3|NA|TRBV27|few
TGTGCCAGCAGTGACGGATCTGGAAACACCATATATTTT
CASSDGSGNTIYF
>13|TRBJ2-7|NA|TRBV5-6|many
TGTGCCAGCAGCTTGTCTGAAACCTACGAGCAGTACTTC
CASSLSETYEQYF
>13|TRBJ2-2|TRBD1|TRBV10-2|many
TGCGCCAGCTCTGGGACAGTCACCGGGGAGCTGTTTTTT
CASSGTVTGELFF
>16|TRBJ2-7|NA|TRBV7-2|NA
TGTGCCAGCAGCTGGACGCTGGGGGACACGTCCTACGAGCAGTACTTC
CASSWTLGDTSYEQYF
>13|TRBJ2-7|NA|TRBV5-6|many
TGTGCCAGCAGCTTGCCGGCCTCCTACGAGCAGTACTTC
CASSLPASYEQYF
>15|TRBJ2-1|NA|TRBV5-1|few
TGCGCCAGCAGCTTGGTAGTAAGCTTGATGAATGAGCAGTTCTTC
CASSLVVSLMNEQFF
>16|TRBJ2-1|NA|TRBV5-6|many
TGTGCCAGCAGCTTGGGGGCAGGGACCCGATACAATGAGCAGTTCTTC
CASSLGAGTRYNEQFF
>17|TRBJ2-3|TRBD2|TRBV27|few
TGTGCCAGCAGACTACATCCTGGACTAGCGTTGACAGATACGCAGTATTTT
CASRLHPGLALTDTQYF
>13|TRBJ1-4|NA|TRBV20-1|few
TGCAGTGCGGGGTGGCTCCCGGGGGAAAAACTGTTTTTT
CSAGWLPGEKLFF
>15|TRBJ2-3|NA|TRBV28|NA
TGTGCCAGCTCGTCTCGCGGGCCTAGCACAGATACGCAGTATTTT
CASSSRGPSTDTQYF
>16|TRBJ2-3|TRBD2|TRBV11-2|few
TGTGCCAGCAGCTTTAGCGGGAGGGCGGGTACAGATACGCAGTATTTT
CASSFSGRAGTDTQYF
>15|TRBJ2-7|NA|TRBV30|NA
TGTGCCTGGAGTGTAAGTGGAGGAGTGGGATACGAGCAGTACTTC
CAWSVSGGVGYEQYF
>15|TRBJ2-7|TRBD2|TRBV19|few
TGTGCCAGTAGCATCGGACTAGCAGCCTCCTACGAGCAGTACTTC
CASSIGLAASYEQYF
>16|TRBJ2-2|NA|TRBV3-1|NA
TGTGCCAGCAGCTACCTTGGGGAGACGAATACCGGGGAGCTGTTTTTT
CASSYLGETNTGELFF
>14|TRBJ2-5|NA|TRBV6-5|many
TGTGCCAGCAGTTACTCCGGGTTAGGGGAGACCCAGTACTTC
CASSYSGLGETQYF
>15|TRBJ2-3|NA|TRBV3-1|few
TGTGCCAGCAGTGTAGGACGGGTGAACACAGATACGCAGTATTTT
CASSVGRVNTDTQYF
>16|TRBJ2-7|TRBD2|TRBV14|few
TGTGCCAGCAGCCAAGGAAATCGGGACTATAAGGTCGAGCAGTACTTC
CASSQGNRDYKVEQYF
>12|TRBJ2-3|NA|TRBV7-9|many
TGTGCCAGCATCGACTCCAGAGATACGCAGTATTTT
CASIDSRDTQYF
>13|TRBJ1-1|TRBD1|TRBV5-1|NA
TGCGCCAGCAGCTTGACAGGGGGCACTGAAGCTTTCTTT
CASSLTGGTEAFF
>15|TRBJ2-7|NA|TRBV6-2/TRBV6-3|NA
TGTGCCAGCAACCCTTCACCGTCCGGGGCTAACGAGCAGTACTTC
CASNPSPSGANEQYF
>16|TRBJ2-7|NA|TRBV12-3/TRBV12-4|few
TGTGCCAGCAGTTTCCGGTACGCAGGAGACTCCTACGAGCAGTACTTC
CASSFRYAGDSYEQYF
>15|TRBJ2-3|NA|TRBV4-3|NA
TGCGCCAGCAGCCATAGCGGTACTAGCACAGATACGCAGTATTTT
CASSHSGTSTDTQYF
>15|TRBJ2-1|TRBD2|TRBV7-2|many
TGTGCCAGCAGCCCGGGGACTAGCGGTTGGAATGAGCAGTTCTTC
CASSPGTSGWNEQFF
>15|TRBJ2-1|NA|TRBV3-1|NA
TGTGCCAGCAGCCAAGAGGCGGATAGCGAAACTGAGCAGTTCTTC
CASSQEADSETEQFF
>13|TRBJ2-3|TRBD1|TRBV4-3|NA
TGCGCCAGCAGCGGCGCGGACAGGGATACGCAGTATTTT
CASSGADRDTQYF
>13|TRBJ2-2|NA|TRBV15|few
TGTGCCACCAGCATAAATGGGCCCGGGGAGCTGTTTTTT
CATSINGPGELFF
>15|TRBJ2-5|NA|TRBV7-9|few
TGTGCCAGCAGCCTCTCGTCCTACATCCAAGAGACCCAGTACTTC
CASSLSSYIQETQYF
>19|TRBJ2-5|TRBD1|TRBV12-5|few
TGTGCTAGTGGTACCTCTGGGACAGGGGTTGGTAATAGTGAGGAGACCCAGTACTTC
CASGTSGTGVGNSEETQYF
>16|TRBJ2-2|NA|TRBV28|many
TGTGCCAGCAGTTCTCTCCTTAAGATGAACACCGGGGAGCTGTTTTTT
CASSSLLKMNTGELFF
>13|TRBJ1-2|NA|TRBV6-5|NA
TGTGCCAGCAGTTATGAAGGGAACTCTGGCTACACCTTC
CASSYEGNSGYTF